Each of the 5 T cell receptor beta chains below was sequenced from the same sample in a study of blood T cell repertoires in COVID-19. Assay: immunoSEQ multiplex PCR; the TCRdb copy retains only in-frame clones and omits some. The sample lists about 250,000 clones, 88% occurring once. Sequenced material: PBMCs or T cells enriched from blood (not recorded which). These receptors were taken from a woman aged 40 to 50 who had been exposed to COVID-19.

V usage is TRBV19 and J usage is TRBJ1-5; D is unclear. The germline gives CDR1 LNHDA, CDR2 SQIVND (reference sequence). V shed 4 bases and J shed 3 bases, with 19 bases lying between them. The CDR3 runs 17 residues. CDR3 bases: TGTGCCAGTAGTAGCCCCTTGCGACGGAGGGACAATCAGCCCCAGCATTTT. Its translation: CASSSPLRRRDNQPQHF.

CDR3 bases: TGTGCCAGCAGTCTTACAGGGGCCCTCCACTTT. Translating gives CASSLTGALHF. The rearrangement uses TRBV12-3 or TRBV12-4 and TRBJ1-6, with 7 nucleotides matching TRBD1. V lost 5 bases, J lost 14 bases, and 3 bases stayed unmatched. The length of the CDR3 is 11 residues.

The chain carries TRBV2 and TRBJ2-5; 11 nucleotides align to TRBD2. Germline loops: CDR1 SNHLY, CDR2 FYNNEI. V shed 7 bases, J shed 3 bases, and the junction held 10 bases outside the gene matches. This CDR3 has 16 residues. CDR3 DNA: TGTGCCAGCACCATAGCCCAACTAGCGGGGGAAGAGACCCAGTACTTC. Translation gives CASTIAQLAGEETQYF.

The chain is built from TRBV28 and TRBJ1-6; possible D gene TRBD1, 5 bases. Trimming left V 2 bases short and J 13 bases short, with 18 bases between. CDR1 and CDR2 (germline): MDHEN, SYDVKM. The CDR3 sequence is 15 residues long. The chain's CDR3 is CASSLGSAGGGPLHF. CDR3 nucleotide sequence: TGTGCCAGCAGTTTAGGGTCGGCTGGTGGGGGGCCCCTCCACTTT.

The V and J genes are TRBV28 and TRBJ2-7, with 7 bases identical to TRBD1. The CDR3 has 14 amino acids. V shed 5 bases and J 1 base; nucleotides not matched to a gene: 5. Per germline, CDR1 MDHEN and CDR2 SYDVKM. CDR3 sequence reads: CASSVGTASYEQYF. DNA of the CDR3: TGTGCCAGCAGTGTAGGGACAGCTTCCTACGAGCAGTACTTC.